This TCR beta chain was identified in a study of Ad26.COV2.S vaccination and SARS-CoV-2 variants. Study background: The COV1001 Ad26.COV2.S trial arm included the donor. Dosing was one shot or two shots 56 days apart.

TCRdb's copy holds only in-frame clones and misses some; the assay was immunoSEQ multiplex PCR. The table shows 350,000 to 500,000 clones, with roughly 87% occurring only once. In germline, CDR1 is SNHLY, CDR2 FYNNEI. V was clipped by 2 bases and J by 4 bases; unmatched bases: 4. The CDR3 has 16 residues. As regards this clone: Its antigen is not known.

The study, taken as a whole, reports: The study found higher spike-specific TCR breadth in vaccine than placebo recipients. Similar non-spike TCR breadth was seen in vaccine and placebo recipients.

The sample's treatment: some 20 received Ad26.COV2.S at low or high dose, single or two shots; a few received placebo; per-sample allocation not given. Sampling was performed 63 days after the first vaccine or placebo injection. The receptor's source is a person between 18 and 65 years old who received the Ad26.COV2.S COVID-19 vaccine or a placebo. The specimen was peripheral blood, collected in a trial of Ad26.COV2.S vaccine versus placebo. The rearrangement joins TRBV2 to TRBJ2-5; 13 bases agree with TRBD2. DNA for the CDR3: TGTGCCAGCAGTGAACAAAGACTAGCGGGAGGAGAGACCCAGTACTTC. Its protein is CASSEQRLAGGETQYF.